This entry features one T cell receptor beta chain sequence. The antigen this receptor binds is unknown. Nothing much larger sits one base from this clone, and base qualities are not available. The sample's time point label, in plain terms: longitudinal time-point 2. For unsorted PBMC libraries, 2 million PBMCs were used after storage in RNAlater at -80 degrees C until RNA extraction. Peripheral blood was subjected to Ficoll-Hypaque density gradient centrifugation to isolate PBMCs, which were then cryopreserved in liquid nitrogen. To synthesize cDNA, template-switch 5'RACE was performed with a primer carrying a 10-nucleotide random unique molecular identifier so that each TCR transcript was tagged. Over 170 million TCR-beta sequences, covering 15-18 subjects, were produced in each sequencing run. The RNeasy kit was used for extraction of total RNA. Using the KAPA Real-time Library Amplification kit, TCR-beta VDJ regions were amplified with primers for the TCR constant region and the 5'RACE anchor. A first PCR added sample indexes and Illumina adaptors, and a second PCR then raised library yield. After Ampure bead purification, the TCR product of roughly 650 bp was size-selected on a 2% E-gel SizeSelection system. Before pooling, library quality was checked on a Bioanalyzer, concentration was measured with Qubit, and libraries were quantified with the Kapa Library Quantification kit. Paired-end 2 x 150 bp sequencing of the libraries was performed on an Illumina HiSeq 2500. To increase sequence diversity, roughly 25-31% phiX was spiked into each library pool. On the study's bioinformatics: The quality-filtered reads were processed with the UMI-based MiGEC pipeline, whose error correction step removed more than 80% of the raw TCR sequences. VDJ genes were aligned to IMGT germline references, and clonotypes were defined by unique CDR3 amino acid sequence plus V-J genes. VDJtools evaluated clonal expansion, Shannon diversity and CDR3 relatedness (CalcPairwiseDistances, ClusterSamples); CLCbio workbench built phylogenetic trees. Using coefficient-of-variation modelling across technical triplicates, the study counted a clone as expanded if it had at least 8 unique UMIs. TCRdb ran its own pipeline on the public reads, namely fastp trimming at Q25 and MiXCR clone calling, and kept in-frame beta chains. CDR3 protein duplicates are merged, each entry listing the most common genes and DNA. TCRdb, not the original authors, processed these V and J calls. This sample has some 50,000 distinct CDR3 sequences in its table, and over 10% of those were observed once. The ten largest clonotypes hold 4.5% to 5.5% of the sample.

Spanning cysteine to phenylalanine, the CDR3 consists of 15 amino acids. Only CDR3 DNA is held: 45 bases, read in frame from base 1. The germline V gene encodes CDR1 SGHDN and CDR2 FVKESK. Trimming removed 5 bases from V and 2 bases from J; the gene matches leave 7 bases unexplained. The sample belongs to a study of neurological immune-mediated disorders (dated by TCRdb to the late 2010s). About the investigation overall: Using UMI-based sequencing, the study compared peripheral blood TCR-beta repertoires from patients with HTLV-I-associated myelopathy (HAM/TSP), patients with multiple sclerosis, and healthy controls. The 106 TCR-beta libraries included longitudinal samples, technical triplicates and paired sorted CD4+ and CD8+ T-cell subsets alongside PBMC samples. Longitudinal HAM/TSP donors and healthy donors each had 3 time-points at intervals of about 3-45 months. The cohort included roughly 71 subjects: some 15 with HAM/TSP, about 34 with multiple sclerosis, and around 20 healthy controls. What the study reported, not specific to this receptor: No identical CDR3 amino acid sequences were shared among expanded clones across subjects, suggesting private TCR-beta repertoires in all groups. TCR clonal expansion was highest in HAM/TSP patients and lowest in MS patients, with MS patients falling below even healthy controls.

The V and J genes are TRBV14 and TRBJ2-7, with TRBD1 identical over 9 junction bases. The sequence derives from a male donor with HTLV-1-associated myelopathy (HAM/TSP). Sequences were obtained from PBMCs. The DNA is TGTGCCAGCAGCGCCGGGACAGGGATGACCTACGAGCAGTACTTC. Its amino acids are CASSAGTGMTYEQYF.